This TCR beta chain was observed in a study of blood T cell repertoires in COVID-19. Generated by immunoSEQ multiplex PCR, the TCRdb table keeps only in-frame clones and is missing some. Found here are about 210,000 clones, roughly four fifths of them singletons; the top ten hold roughly 7.8%. Trimming took 1 base from V and 8 from J, leaving 6 bases between them. Germline CDR1 and CDR2: LGHNT and FRNRAP. The CDR3 contains 13 residues. This clone has more than one count but fewer than ten. V is TRBV12-5 and J is TRBJ1-6, with D tentatively TRBD1 (5 bases). The sample was peripheral blood. The sequence came from a woman aged 80 or older with COVID-19, enrolled during active disease. The chain's CDR3 is CASGLEGDSPLHF. In nucleotides, the CDR3 is TGTGCTAGTGGTTTGGAAGGGGATTCACCCCTCCACTTT.